Below, 19 T cell receptor beta chains from the same sample are listed, as sequenced in a study of STAT3 mutations in large granular lymphocyte leukemia. Antigens for these TCRs are unknown. Sequencing used immunoSEQ multiplex PCR; TCRdb keeps in-frame clones, though not all of them. Of about 5,100 clones in the sample, 70% to 80% were seen once. Study observations and caveats: Every T-LGLL patient had at least one immunodominant TCRbeta clonotype.

Material for sequencing was PBMCs. The receptors stem from a human donor with T large granular lymphocyte leukemia. Some clones in this sample may be carry-over from other donors' samples.

Only one count was recorded for this clone. The gene calls are TRBV7-2 and TRBJ2-5; the D gene could be TRBD1 or TRBD2 (6 bases each). The CDR3 runs to 14 residues. V dropped 7 bases and J dropped 0 bases, with 12 bases sitting between them. Germline assignment: CDR1 SGHTA and CDR2 FQGNSA. This CDR3 is CASKGDSYQETQYF. DNA for the CDR3: TGTGCCAGCAAGGGGGACTCCTACCAAGAGACCCAGTACTTC.

About this clone: One end of the junction varies from germline; a read error may be responsible. The chain is built from TRBV30 and TRBJ1-5; D might be TRBD1 (6 bases). The V gene's germline CDR1 is GTSNPN and CDR2 SVGIG (reference sequence). The CDR3 runs 11 residues. The CDR3 DNA sequence: TGTGCCTGGAGTGGGGGGCAGGGGCAGGTTTTT. It yields the protein CAWSGGQGQVF.

This chain links TRBV18 with TRBJ2-1, with 11 bases identical to TRBD2. Germline CDR1 KGHSH, CDR2 LQKENI. J was trimmed by 7 bases and V by 0 bases; bases with no gene match: 8. CDR3 size: 17 residues. CDR3 residues: CASSPPRRTSGLNEQFF. In DNA form, the CDR3 reads TGTGCCAGCTCACCACCGAGAAGGACTAGCGGGCTTAATGAGCAGTTCTTC.

CDR3 DNA: TGCGCCAGCAGCTACGCCGCGGGGGGGACGAACACCGGGGAGCTGTTTTTT. This translates into CASSYAAGGTNTGELFF. This sequence joins TRBV4-3 and TRBJ2-2; 9 nucleotides line up with TRBD2. CDR3 size: 17 residues. V was clipped by 5 bases and J by 0 bases; unmatched bases: 7. Germline assignment: CDR1 LGHNA and CDR2 YSLEER.

The rearrangement uses TRBV14 and TRBJ2-7; D might be TRBD1 (6 bases). Germline V gene data show CDR1 as SGHDN and CDR2 as FVKESK. This CDR3 contains 13 residues. The germline V and J ends were trimmed by 3 bases and 5 bases, with 11 bases remaining between them. CDR3 DNA: TGTGCCAGCAGCCAGGTTGGGGGCGACGAGCAGTACTTC. It encodes CASSQVGGDEQYF.

V and J are TRBV30 and TRBJ1-5; a possible D gene is TRBD1 (6 bases). The germline V gene encodes CDR1 GTSNPN and CDR2 SVGIG (reference sequence). The V end was cut by 8 bases, the J end by 0 bases, with 14 bases between. The length of the CDR3 is 14 residues. The DNA for the CDR3 is TGTGCCCAAGGAGGGGGTTCTAGCAATCAGCCCCAGCATTTT. This sequence encodes CAQGGGSSNQPQHF.

This clone showed up just once. The CDR3 DNA is TGCGCCAGCAGCTTGGGGGCAGGTAATTCACCCCTCCACTTT. Translation gives CASSLGAGNSPLHF. V gene TRBV5-1 combines with J gene TRBJ1-6, with D unresolved. Germline V gene sequence: CDR1 SGHRS, CDR2 YFSETQ. Trimming stripped 0 bases from V and 6 bases from J, with 7 bases between. This CDR3 region has 14 residues.

The gene calls are TRBV7-6 and TRBJ1-2, with D maybe TRBD1 (6 bases). The CDR3 is 13 residues long. Between the trimmed V and J ends, which lost 5 bases and 7 bases, there was a span of 14 bases. Germline assignment: CDR1 SGHVS and CDR2 FNYEAQ. The CDR3 loop reads CASSERGGGGYTF. The CDR3 bases are TGTGCCAGCAGCGAAAGGGGGGGCGGTGGCTACACCTTC.

This chain uses TRBV5-4 with TRBJ2-7, with 11 bases that match TRBD1. Germline values: CDR1 SGHNT, CDR2 YYREEE (reference sequence). The CDR3 loop spans 15 amino acids. Trimming removed 4 bases from V and 3 bases from J; junction bases left unmatched: 6. CDR3 protein: CASSGTGTGGYEQYF. The CDR3 DNA reads as TGTGCCAGCAGCGGAACCGGGACAGGGGGCTACGAGCAGTACTTC.

The V gene is TRBV5-1, the J gene TRBJ2-7, with D unclear. Germline V gene data show CDR1 as SGHRS and CDR2 as YFSETQ. The V gene lost 0 bases and the J gene lost 5 bases, with 3 bases spanning the gap. The CDR3 is 11 residues long. CDR3 protein: CASSLGDEQYF. DNA of the CDR3: TGCGCCAGCAGCTTGGGCGACGAGCAGTACTTC. The variable domain in full, with the rest retrieved from reference TRBV5-1 and TRBJ2-7, is KAGVTQTPRYLIKTRGQQVTLSCSPISGHRSVSWYQQTPGQGLQFLFEYFSETQRNKGNFPGRFSGRQFSNSRSEMNVSTLELGDSALYLCASSLGDEQYFGPGTRLTVT.

This chain joins TRBV27 and TRBJ1-1, with TRBD1 matching over 11 bases. In germline, CDR1 is MNHEY, CDR2 SMNVEV (reference sequence). After removal of 6 bases from V and 5 bases from J, the junction contained 2 bases not matched to a gene. This CDR3 has 13 amino acids. This chain's CDR3 is CASRGTGGTEAFF. The CDR3 bases are TGTGCCAGCAGGGGGACAGGGGGAACTGAAGCTTTCTTT.

The J gene is TRBJ1-5, the V gene TRBV18; no definite D call. CDR1 and CDR2 (germline): KGHSH, LQKENI. The V and J ends lost 4 bases and 0 bases respectively, with 16 bases between them. The CDR3 contains 17 residues. The CDR3 loop reads CASSQDNFPDSNQPQHF. The CDR3 DNA follows: TGTGCCAGCTCACAAGACAACTTTCCTGATAGCAATCAGCCCCAGCATTTT.

V gene TRBV18 combines with J gene TRBJ2-7; D may correspond to TRBD1 or TRBD2 (5 bases each). The CDR3 has 14 residues. V shed 5 bases and J shed 2 bases, with 13 bases lying between them. CDR1 KGHSH and CDR2 LQKENI come from the germline V gene. The CDR3 DNA follows: TGTGCCAGCTCAGCCGGGACCGAAGCCTACGAGCAGTACTTC. It is translated as CASSAGTEAYEQYF. The full variable domain, in which reference TRBV18 and TRBJ2-7 provide the parts outside the CDR3, is NAGVMQNPRHLVRRRGQEARLRCSPMKGHSHVYWYRQLPEEGLKFMVYLQKENIIDESGMPKERFSAEFPKEGPSILRIQQVVRGDSAAYFCASSAGTEAYEQYFGPGTRLTVT.

This chain joins TRBV5-1 and TRBJ2-5; D uncertain. The CDR3 sequence is 14 residues long. The germline gives CDR1 SGHRS, CDR2 YFSETQ. The V gene lost 1 base and the J gene lost 0 bases, with 7 bases spanning the gap. CDR3 sequence reads: CASSLNGHQETQYF. DNA for the CDR3: TGCGCCAGCAGCTTGAACGGACACCAAGAGACCCAGTACTTC.

The CDR3 region has the DNA TGCAGCGTTGAAGGGTTCACAGGGGAGGAACTGGGTTACACTGAAGCTTTCTTT. This codes for CSVEGFTGEELGYTEAFF. The chain uses TRBV29-1 and TRBJ1-1; 7 bases are shared with TRBD1. The V gene's germline CDR1 is SQVTM and CDR2 ANQGSEA. The ends lost 1 base at V and 3 bases at J; junction bases unmatched: 17. This CDR3 has 18 residues.

The chain recombines TRBV5-4 with TRBJ2-3; D gene ambiguous. V lost 1 base and J lost 2, with 2 bases in between. CDR3 length equals 12 residues. Germline CDR1 SGHNT, CDR2 YYREEE (reference sequence). The CDR3 DNA reads TGTGCCAGCAGCTTGTCCACAGATACGCAGTATTTT. Translated, it gives CASSLSTDTQYF.

The chain uses TRBV7-9 and TRBJ2-7, with D perhaps TRBD2 (5 bases). CDR3 length: 14 amino acids. Germline lookup yields CDR1 SEHNR and CDR2 FQNEAQ (reference sequence). Trimming cost V 0 bases and J 4 bases, with 10 bases left between them. The DNA for the CDR3 is TGTGCCAGCAGCTTAGCACTCCCGGGATACGAGCAGTACTTC. This translates into CASSLALPGYEQYF.

The V gene is TRBV7-9, the J gene TRBJ2-1; D unresolved. This CDR3 is 12 amino acids long. Trimming shortened V by 4 bases and J by 9 bases, and 10 bases separated the two germline ends. Per the germline V gene, CDR1 is SEHNR and CDR2 is FQNEAQ (reference sequence). Written as DNA, the CDR3 is TGTGCCAGCAGCTCCCGATTCACTGAGCAGTTCTTC. It yields the protein CASSSRFTEQFF.

The V and J genes are TRBV5-1 and TRBJ2-7; a weak D match, TRBD2 (5 bases). V was pared by 1 base and J by 2 bases, with 13 bases between. Germline V gives CDR1 SGHRS, CDR2 YFSETQ. This CDR3 contains 15 residues. CDR3 residues: CASSLTSGSTYEQYF. For the CDR3, the DNA is TGCGCCAGCAGCTTGACCAGCGGCAGCACCTACGAGCAGTACTTC.